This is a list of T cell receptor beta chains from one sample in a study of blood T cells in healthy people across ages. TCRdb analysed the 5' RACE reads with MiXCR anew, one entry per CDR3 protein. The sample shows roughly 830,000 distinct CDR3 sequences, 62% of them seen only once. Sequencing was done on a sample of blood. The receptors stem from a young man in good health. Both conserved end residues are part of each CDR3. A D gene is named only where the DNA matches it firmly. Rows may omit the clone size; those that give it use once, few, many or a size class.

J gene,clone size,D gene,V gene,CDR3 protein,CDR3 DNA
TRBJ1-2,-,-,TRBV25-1,CASSTRRGNYGYTF,TGTGCCAGCAGCACCCGACGGGGGAACTATGGCTACACCTTC
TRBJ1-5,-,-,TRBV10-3,CAIAPEGGQPQHF,TGTGCCATAGCGCCCGAGGGAGGTCAGCCCCAGCATTTT
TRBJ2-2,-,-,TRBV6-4,CASNGSGGQGGELFF,TGTGCCAGCAATGGGAGTGGGGGCCAAGGCGGGGAGCTGTTTTTT
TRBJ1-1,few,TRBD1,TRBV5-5,CASSLGLGQGIEAFF,TGTGCCAGCAGCTTGGGTCTAGGACAGGGAATAGAAGCTTTCTTT
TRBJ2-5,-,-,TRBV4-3,CASSQDLGVSEQETQYF,TGCGCCAGCAGCCAAGATCTCGGCGTATCGGAACAAGAGACCCAGTACTTC
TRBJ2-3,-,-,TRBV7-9,CASSLAATILTDTQYF,TGTGCCAGCAGCTTAGCGGCGACCATTCTCACAGATACGCAGTATTTT
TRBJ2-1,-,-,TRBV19,CASSIQDSHNEQFF,TGTGCCAGTAGTATACAGGACAGCCACAATGAGCAGTTCTTC
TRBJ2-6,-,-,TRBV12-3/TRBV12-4,CASRDNPTDFGANVLTF,TGTGCCAGCAGGGACAATCCGACAGACTTTGGGGCCAACGTCCTGACTTTC
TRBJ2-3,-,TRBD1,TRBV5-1,CASSSGQGREDTQYF,TGCGCCAGCAGCTCTGGACAGGGGCGGGAAGATACGCAGTATTTT
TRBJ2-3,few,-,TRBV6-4,CASSDGGATDTQYF,TGTGCCAGCAGTGACGGGGGGGCCACAGATACGCAGTATTTT
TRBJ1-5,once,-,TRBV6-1,CASLQSLGQPQHF,TGTGCCAGCCTACAGTCCCTCGGTCAGCCCCAGCATTTT
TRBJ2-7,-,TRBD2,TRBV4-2,CASSQELAGRYEQYF,TGTGCCAGCAGCCAAGAACTAGCGGGGAGGTACGAGCAGTACTTC
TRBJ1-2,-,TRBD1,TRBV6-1,CASNRTGTVYGYTF,TGTGCCAGCAACAGGACAGGGACGGTCTATGGCTACACCTTC
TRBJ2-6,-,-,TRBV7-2,CASRLGGAYSGANVLTF,TGTGCCAGCCGGCTAGGGGGGGCCTACTCTGGGGCCAACGTCCTGACTTTC
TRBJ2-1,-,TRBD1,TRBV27,CASSPIRDREFF,TGTGCCAGCAGTCCCATCCGGGACAGGGAGTTCTTC
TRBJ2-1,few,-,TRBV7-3,CASSSGQMDEQFF,TGTGCCAGCAGCTCAGGACAGATGGATGAGCAGTTCTTC
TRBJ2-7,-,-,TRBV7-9,CASSLAEAYEQYF,TGTGCCAGCAGCTTAGCAGAGGCCTACGAGCAGTACTTC
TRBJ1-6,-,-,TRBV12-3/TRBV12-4,CASNRVADLPLHF,TGTGCCAGCAACCGCGTGGCAGATTTACCCCTCCACTTT
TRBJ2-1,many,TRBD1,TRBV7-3,CASSLYRGQEQFF,TGTGCCAGCAGCTTATACAGGGGACAGGAGCAGTTCTTC
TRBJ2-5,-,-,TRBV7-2,CASSLVAREETQYF,TGTGCCAGCAGCTTAGTGGCCAGGGAAGAGACCCAGTACTTC
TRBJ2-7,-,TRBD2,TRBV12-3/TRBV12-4,CASSLNNPIAGGYEQYF,TGTGCCAGCAGTTTAAATAACCCTATAGCGGGGGGCTACGAGCAGTACTTC
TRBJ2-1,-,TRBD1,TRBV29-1,CSAGQGSYNEQFF,TGCAGTGCCGGACAGGGCTCCTACAATGAGCAGTTCTTC
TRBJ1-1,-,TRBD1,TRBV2,CASSRWRDSAAFF,TGTGCCAGCAGTCGGTGGAGGGACAGTGCCGCTTTCTTT
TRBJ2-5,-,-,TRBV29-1,CSVAPTPDWIQVETRYF,TGCAGCGTTGCGCCGACACCGGATTGGATACAAGTGGAGACCCGGTACTTC
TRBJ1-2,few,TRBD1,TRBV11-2,CASSLDVGQVNGYTF,TGTGCCAGCAGCTTAGATGTCGGACAGGTGAACGGCTACACCTTC
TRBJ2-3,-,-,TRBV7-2,CASSLPSRTDTQYF,TGTGCCAGCAGCTTGCCCAGCAGGACAGATACGCAGTATTTT
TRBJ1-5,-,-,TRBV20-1,CSAIPGGNNQPQHF,TGCAGTGCCATCCCGGGGGGTAACAATCAGCCCCAGCATTTT
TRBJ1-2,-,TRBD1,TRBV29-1,CSVAATDRVTDGYTF,TGCAGCGTTGCGGCCACCGACAGGGTTACTGATGGCTACACCTTC
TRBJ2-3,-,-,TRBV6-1,CASSEQDTQYF,TGTGCCAGCAGTGAACAGGATACGCAGTATTTT
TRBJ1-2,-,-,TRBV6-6,CGSSYPTGRGDGYTF,TGTGGCAGCAGTTACCCTACGGGGAGGGGAGATGGCTACACCTTC
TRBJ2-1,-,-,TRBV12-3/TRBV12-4,CASSPAASSYNEQFF,TGTGCCAGCAGCCCTGCGGCCAGTTCCTACAATGAGCAGTTCTTC
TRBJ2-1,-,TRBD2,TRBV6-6,CSSGDHNEQFF,TGTTCTAGCGGGGATCACAATGAGCAGTTCTTC
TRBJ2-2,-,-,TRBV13,CASSVVRGTGELFF,TGTGCCAGCAGTGTAGTGAGAGGAACCGGGGAGCTGTTTTTT
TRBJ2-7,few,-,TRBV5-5,CASSLTGKIDEQYF,TGTGCCAGCAGCTTGACAGGGAAAATAGACGAGCAGTACTTC
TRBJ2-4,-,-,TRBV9,CASSVASASYKQYF,TGTGCCAGCAGCGTAGCTAGCGCGTCCTACAAGCAGTACTTC
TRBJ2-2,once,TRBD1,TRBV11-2,CASDRGSRTGELFF,TGTGCCAGCGACAGGGGCTCCCGCACCGGGGAGCTGTTTTTT
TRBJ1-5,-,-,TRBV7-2,CASSLAGGGSNQPQHF,TGTGCCAGCAGCTTAGCCGGCGGGGGGAGCAATCAGCCCCAGCATTTT
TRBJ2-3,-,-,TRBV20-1,CSAEGGLGDTQYF,TGCAGTGCTGAGGGGGGCTTGGGGGATACGCAGTATTTT
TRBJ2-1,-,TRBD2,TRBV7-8,CASSSTRDGGRYNEQFF,TGTGCCAGCAGCTCCACCAGGGACGGGGGGAGGTACAATGAGCAGTTCTTC
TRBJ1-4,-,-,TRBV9,CASSPSGGGGEKLFF,TGTGCCAGCAGCCCTAGTGGAGGGGGTGGAGAAAAACTGTTTTTT
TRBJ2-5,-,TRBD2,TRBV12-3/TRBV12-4,CASSLQPGLADQETQYF,TGTGCCAGCAGTTTGCAACCGGGACTAGCGGACCAAGAGACCCAGTACTTC
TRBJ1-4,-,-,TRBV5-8,CAIRGEKLFF,TGTGCCATCAGAGGCGAAAAACTGTTTTTT
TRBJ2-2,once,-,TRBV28,CASRGGQNTGELFF,TGTGCCAGCAGGGGAGGACAGAACACCGGCGAGCTGTTTTTT
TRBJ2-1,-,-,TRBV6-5,CASSRQGLGEQFF,TGTGCCAGCAGTCGTCAGGGTCTAGGTGAGCAGTTCTTC
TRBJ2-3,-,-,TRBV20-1,CSARGTVLGDTQYF,TGCAGTGCTAGAGGGACCGTGCTCGGAGATACGCAGTATTTT
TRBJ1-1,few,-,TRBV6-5,CASSYGTEAFF,TGTGCCAGCAGTTATGGCACTGAAGCTTTCTTT
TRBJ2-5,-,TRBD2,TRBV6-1,CASRGASGGQETQYF,TGTGCCAGCAGGGGTGCTAGCGGGGGACAAGAGACCCAGTACTTC
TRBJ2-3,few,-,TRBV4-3,CASSQVTHPTDTQYF,TGCGCCAGCAGCCAAGTTACCCACCCCACAGATACGCAGTATTTT
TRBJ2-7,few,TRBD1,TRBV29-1,CSVETGQGGGYEQYF,TGCAGCGTTGAGACGGGACAGGGAGGAGGCTACGAGCAGTACTTC
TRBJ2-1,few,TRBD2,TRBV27,CASSLVAGGLSNEQFF,TGTGCCAGCAGTTTAGTCGCGGGGGGGCTCAGCAATGAGCAGTTCTTC
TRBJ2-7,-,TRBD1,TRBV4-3,CASSQYSGTGSSEQYF,TGCGCCAGCAGCCAATATTCCGGGACAGGGAGTTCCGAGCAGTACTTC
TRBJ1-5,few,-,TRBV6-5,CASRPGRGCPQHF,TGTGCCAGCAGGCCAGGGAGAGGATGTCCCCAGCATTTT
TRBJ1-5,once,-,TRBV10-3,CAISEAGETWPQHF,TGTGCCATCAGTGAGGCAGGGGAAACCTGGCCCCAGCATTTT
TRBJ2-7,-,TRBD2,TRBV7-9,CASSSSRLAGVYNEQYF,TGTGCCAGCAGCTCCTCCAGGCTGGCGGGGGTATACAATGAGCAGTACTTC
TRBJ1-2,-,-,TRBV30,CARREISGGYTF,TGTGCCCGTCGGGAGATTTCGGGAGGCTACACCTTC
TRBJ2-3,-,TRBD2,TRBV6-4,CASSPGLGQDTQYF,TGTGCCAGCAGCCCGGGACTAGGGCAAGATACGCAGTATTTT
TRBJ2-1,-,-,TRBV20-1,CSTRSDGANWSNEQFF,TGCAGTACTAGATCCGATGGGGCCAACTGGTCCAATGAGCAGTTCTTC
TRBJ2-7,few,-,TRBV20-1,CSASPDISPYEQYF,TGCAGTGCGTCACCGGACATTAGTCCCTACGAGCAGTACTTC
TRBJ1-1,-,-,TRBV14,CASSPLGDTEAFF,TGTGCCAGCAGCCCGCTTGGGGACACTGAAGCTTTCTTT
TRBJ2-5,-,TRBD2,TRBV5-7,CASSLMGTTQETQYF,TGTGCCAGCAGCTTAATGGGGACTACCCAAGAGACCCAGTACTTC